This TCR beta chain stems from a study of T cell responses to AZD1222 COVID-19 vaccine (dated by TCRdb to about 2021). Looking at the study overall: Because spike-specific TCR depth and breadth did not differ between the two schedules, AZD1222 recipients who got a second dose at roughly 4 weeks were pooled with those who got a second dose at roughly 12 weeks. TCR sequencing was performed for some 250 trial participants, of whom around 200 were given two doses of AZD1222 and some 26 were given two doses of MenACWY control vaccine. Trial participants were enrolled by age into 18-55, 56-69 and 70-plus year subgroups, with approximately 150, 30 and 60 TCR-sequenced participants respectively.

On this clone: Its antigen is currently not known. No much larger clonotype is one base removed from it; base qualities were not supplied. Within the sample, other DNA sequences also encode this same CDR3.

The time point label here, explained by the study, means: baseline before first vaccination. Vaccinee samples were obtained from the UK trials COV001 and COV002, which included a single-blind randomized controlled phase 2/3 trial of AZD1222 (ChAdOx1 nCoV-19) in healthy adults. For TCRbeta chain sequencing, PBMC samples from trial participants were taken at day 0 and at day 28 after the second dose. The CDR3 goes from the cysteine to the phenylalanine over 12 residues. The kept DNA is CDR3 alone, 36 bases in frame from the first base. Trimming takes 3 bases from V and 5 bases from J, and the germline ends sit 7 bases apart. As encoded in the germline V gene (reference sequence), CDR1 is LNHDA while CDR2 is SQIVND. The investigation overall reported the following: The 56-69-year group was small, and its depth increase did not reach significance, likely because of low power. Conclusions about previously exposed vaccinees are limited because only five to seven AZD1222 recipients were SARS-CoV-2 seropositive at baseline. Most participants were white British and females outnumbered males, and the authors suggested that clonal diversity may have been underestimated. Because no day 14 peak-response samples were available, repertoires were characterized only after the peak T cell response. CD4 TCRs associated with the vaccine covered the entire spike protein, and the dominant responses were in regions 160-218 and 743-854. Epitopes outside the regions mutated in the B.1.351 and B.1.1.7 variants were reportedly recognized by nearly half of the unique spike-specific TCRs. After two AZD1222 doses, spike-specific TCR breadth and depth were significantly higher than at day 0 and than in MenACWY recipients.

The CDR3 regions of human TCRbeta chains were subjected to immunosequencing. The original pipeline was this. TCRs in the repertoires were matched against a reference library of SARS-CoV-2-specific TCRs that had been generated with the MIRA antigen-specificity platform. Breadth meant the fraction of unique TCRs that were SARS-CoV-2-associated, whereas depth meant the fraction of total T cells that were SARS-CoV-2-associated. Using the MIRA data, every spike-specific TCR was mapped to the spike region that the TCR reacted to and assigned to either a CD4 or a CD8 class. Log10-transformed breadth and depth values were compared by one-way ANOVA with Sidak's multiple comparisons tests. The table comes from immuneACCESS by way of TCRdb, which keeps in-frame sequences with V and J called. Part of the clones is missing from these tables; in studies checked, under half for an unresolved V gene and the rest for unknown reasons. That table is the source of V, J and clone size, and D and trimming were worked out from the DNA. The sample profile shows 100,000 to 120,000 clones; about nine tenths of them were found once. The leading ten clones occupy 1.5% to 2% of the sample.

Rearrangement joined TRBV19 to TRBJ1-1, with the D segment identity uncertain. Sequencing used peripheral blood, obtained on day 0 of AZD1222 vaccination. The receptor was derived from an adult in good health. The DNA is TGTGCCAGTAGTATTGGTTTTACTGAAGCTTTCTTT. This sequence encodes CASSIGFTEAFF. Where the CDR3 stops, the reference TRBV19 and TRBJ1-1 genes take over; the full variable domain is DGGITQSPKYLFRKEGQNVTLSCEQNLNHDAMYWYRQDPGQGLRLIYYSQIVNDFQKGDIAEGYSVSREKKESFPLTVTSAQKNPTAFYLCASSIGFTEAFFGQGTRLTVV.